The 5 T cell receptor beta chains below were found in one sample sequenced in a study of quantifying T cell responses using KT2 cells. As for the study in general: RNA was reverse transcribed with TCR alpha and beta constant-region primers.

A single-stranded UMI oligo with SP2 sequence was ligated to cDNA 3' ends. First-round PCR used roughly 4 cycles and beta primers RC1.1 and RC1.2 covering TRBC1 and TRBC2. TCRdb re-derived calls from the UMI-ligation and nested PCR reads in MiXCR, one entry per CDR3 protein. Of 50,000 to 70,000 distinct CDR3 sequences in the sample, 9% to 15% were seen once. Sequencing input: PBMCs spiked with cells of the T cell clone KT2. The origin of the receptors is a human donor.

V and J are TRBV5-1 and TRBJ1-1; D is undetermined. This CDR3 contains 14 residues. V was cut by 0 bases and J by 1 base, with 7 bases left in between. Germline V gene sequence: CDR1 SGHRS, CDR2 YFSETQ. In nucleotides, the CDR3 is TGCGCCAGCAGCTTGGCCGTGCAGAACACTGAAGCTTTCTTT. Residues: CASSLAVQNTEAFF.

This clonotype was found many times. The chain carries TRBV7-7 and TRBJ1-4; D not resolved. Trimming left V 2 bases short and J 5 bases short, with 0 bases between. The germline V gene encodes CDR1 SSHAT and CDR2 FNYEAQ (reference sequence). The CDR3 is made up of 11 amino acids. CDR3 nucleotides: TGTGCCAGCAGCTTAAATGAAAAACTGTTTTTT. Translated, it gives CASSLNEKLFF.

The J gene is TRBJ1-4, the V gene TRBV4-2, with a weak D call TRBD1 (5 bases). The CDR3 is made up of 17 amino acids. Germline CDR1 is LGHNA and CDR2 is YNFKEQ. Trimming stripped 2 bases from V and 3 bases from J, with 16 bases between. For the CDR3, the DNA is TGTGCCAGCAGCCAACAGCCCGACAGCGCCCCTAATGAAAAACTGTTTTTT. Protein: CASSQQPDSAPNEKLFF.

V usage is TRBV7-3 and J usage is TRBJ2-1; 9 nucleotides align to TRBD2. V trimming: 2 bases; J trimming: 8 bases; junction bases outside the gene matches: 7. Germline CDR1 reads SGHTA; CDR2 reads FQGTGA. This CDR3 has 15 amino acids. CDR3 sequence (DNA): TGTGCCAGCAGCTTAGCTGCTAGCGGGACGGATGAGCAGTTCTTC. Translated: CASSLAASGTDEQFF.

This clonotype was counted ten times or more. CDR3 residues: CASSEAGAVNEQFF. The CDR3 DNA sequence: TGTGCCAGCAGTGAAGCGGGAGCGGTGAATGAGCAGTTCTTC. V gene TRBV28 combines with J gene TRBJ2-1, with 8 bases aligning to TRBD2. This CDR3 is 14 amino acids long. Germline CDR1 is MDHEN and CDR2 is SYDVKM. The ends lost 5 bases at V and 7 bases at J; junction bases unmatched: 7.